This record covers a single T cell receptor (beta chain). This specimen comes from a study of technical replicates of blood from several donors. Repertoires were generated with immunoSEQ multiplex PCR, while TCRdb's copy carries only in-frame clones and drops some. The repertoire holds approximately 79,000 clones, 85% to 95% seen once, with 0.2% to 0.3% in the top ten. The CDR3 spans 14 residues. Per germline, CDR1 SEHNR and CDR2 FQNEAQ (reference sequence). Germline trimming cut 5 bases from V and 5 bases from J; bases unmatched to any gene: 9. The TCR comes from a human donor in good health. The chain employs TRBV7-9 and TRBJ2-7, with 7 nucleotides matching TRBD1. Sequenced sample: T cells isolated from PBMCs. For the CDR3, the DNA is TGTGCCAGCAGCCCGTACGGTGACAGGGACGAGCAGTACTTC. Its protein product is CASSPYGDRDEQYF.